This T cell receptor (beta chain) was recorded in a study of graft-versus-host responses after intestinal transplantation. Germline V gene lookup returns CDR1 ENHRY and CDR2 SYGVKD. V was pared by 4 bases and J by 7 bases, with 14 bases between. The CDR3 is made up of 15 amino acids. Profiled with immunoSEQ multiplex PCR; TCRdb holds only in-frame clones, not every one. The data show approximately 89,000 clones, approximately 90% seen once. With regard to this clone: What it binds is unknown.

The starting material was unstimulated CD4+ T cells sorted from spleen or lymph node cells, obtained before intestinal transplant. The sequence came from a human donor who received an intestinal transplant. This chain connects TRBV10-3 to TRBJ1-6; D gene unclear. CDR3 in amino acids: CAISATDGENSPLHF. The CDR3 nucleotides read TGTGCCATCAGTGCCACGGACGGGGAAAATTCACCCCTCCACTTT.